Each of the 20 T cell receptor beta chains below was sequenced from the same sample in a study of blood T cell repertoires in COVID-19. Only in-frame clones appear in the TCRdb table, and some are missing; sequencing was by immunoSEQ multiplex PCR. The profile covers hundreds of thousands of clones, with about 87% appearing a single time and roughly 6% taken by the ten largest. Source material: peripheral blood. The receptors come from a woman aged 25 to 45 with COVID-19, enrolled during active disease.

This clone appeared a single time. The rearrangement uses TRBV2 and TRBJ2-5; perhaps TRBD1 as D (5 bases). V lost 4 bases and J 3 bases, leaving 6 bases between the germline ends. Germline assignment: CDR1 SNHLY and CDR2 FYNNEI. The CDR3 loop spans 12 amino acids. CDR3: CASSVREETQYF. The CDR3 coding sequence is TGTGCCAGCAGTGTCAGGGAAGAGACCCAGTACTTC.

The J gene is TRBJ1-1, the V gene TRBV5-1, with a possible D match to TRBD1 (6 bases). V lost 4 bases and J 0 bases, leaving 7 bases between the germline ends. This CDR3 spans 13 amino acids. Germline lookup yields CDR1 SGHRS and CDR2 YFSETQ. CDR3 residues: CASSAGVNTEAFF. DNA of the CDR3: TGCGCCAGCAGCGCAGGGGTGAACACTGAAGCTTTCTTT.

This clone was seen only once. The genes are TRBV25-1 and TRBJ1-2; tentative D call: TRBD1 (5 bases). From germline, CDR1 is MGHDK and CDR2 SYGVNS. The CDR3 is made up of 14 amino acids. Trimming stripped 7 bases from V and 6 bases from J, with 18 bases between. The CDR3 is CASTESGGEDGYTF. In DNA, the CDR3 is TGTGCCAGCACAGAATCTGGGGGGGAGGATGGCTACACCTTC.

The V call is TRBV2, the J call TRBJ2-3, with 7 bases that match TRBD2. Per the germline V gene, CDR1 is SNHLY and CDR2 is FYNNEI. V dropped 8 bases and J dropped 0; count of bases not matched to a gene: 11. The CDR3 loop spans 16 amino acids. This CDR3 is CASAQAGAPSTDTQYF. CDR3 bases: TGTGCCAGCGCCCAGGCGGGAGCCCCTAGCACAGATACGCAGTATTTT.

In this sample, this clone turned up once. The chain has TRBV11-3 and TRBJ2-6; TRBD1 is a possible D gene (6 bases). V lost 3 bases, J lost 5 bases, and 8 bases lay in between. CDR1 and CDR2 from the germline V gene are SGHNT and YENEEA. This CDR3 has 14 residues. The CDR3 reads CASSLGARANVLTF. The CDR3 nucleotides read TGTGCCAGCAGCTTGGGGGCGAGGGCCAACGTCCTGACTTTC.

The chain is built from TRBV15 and TRBJ1-1, with D hard to call. The germline V gene encodes CDR1 LNHNV and CDR2 YYDKDF (reference sequence). V lost 2 bases and J 4 bases, leaving 11 bases between the germline ends. This CDR3 has 14 amino acids. In DNA form, the CDR3 reads TGTGCCACCAGCAGATCCCATCTAGGCACTGAAGCTTTCTTT. Translation gives CATSRSHLGTEAFF.

This chain's CDR3 is CASSLAGDNYGYTF. For the CDR3, the DNA is TGTGCCAGCAGTTTAGCAGGGGATAACTATGGCTACACCTTC. V is TRBV27 and J is TRBJ1-2, with D maybe TRBD1 (6 bases). CDR3 length: 14 residues. Trimming removed 2 bases at V and 1 base at J, with 8 bases between. Germline CDR1 MNHEY, CDR2 SMNVEV (reference sequence).

This chain uses TRBV6-5 with TRBJ2-2; D remains unclear. The CDR3 spans 13 residues. CDR1 MNHEY and CDR2 SVGAGI come from the germline V gene. The V and J ends lost 6 bases and 5 bases respectively, with 10 bases between them. CDR3 nucleotide sequence: TGTGCCAGCAGCCGAGGCGCAACCGGGGAGCTGTTTTTT. This sequence encodes CASSRGATGELFF.

This clone has just one count. The V call is TRBV7-2, the J call TRBJ2-5; 8 nucleotides match TRBD2. The CDR3 runs to 16 residues. Germline-derived CDR1 and CDR2 are SGHTA and FQGNSA. V lost 7 bases to trimming and J lost 1 base; unmatched junction nucleotides: 11. The CDR3 nucleotides read TGTGCCAGCAACTCACCGGTAGCGGGGACCCAAGAGACCCAGTACTTC. Protein: CASNSPVAGTQETQYF.

V and J are TRBV9 and TRBJ2-3; TRBD1 agrees at 11 bases. Looked up from germline, CDR1 is SGDLS and CDR2 is YYNGEE. This CDR3 is built from 15 residues. Germline trimming cut 4 bases from V and 6 bases from J; bases unmatched to any gene: 7. CDR3 sequence: CASSSRTGGRDTQYF. In DNA form, the CDR3 reads TGTGCCAGCAGCTCCCGGACAGGGGGCCGGGATACGCAGTATTTT.

The genes are TRBV6-6 and TRBJ2-7, with a possible D match to TRBD2 (6 bases). Germline CDR1 MNHNY, CDR2 SVGAGI (reference sequence). This CDR3 is 13 amino acids long. V was clipped by 5 bases and J by 3 bases, with 11 bases between them. The CDR3 coding sequence is TGTGCCAGCAGTCTGACTAGGTTCTACGAGCAGTACTTC. Its translation is CASSLTRFYEQYF.

This clone was recorded only once. The J gene is TRBJ1-5, the V gene TRBV9, with D maybe TRBD1 (6 bases). Trimming removed 4 bases at V and 7 bases at J, with 15 bases between. Germline values: CDR1 SGDLS, CDR2 YYNGEE. CDR3 length equals 14 residues. The CDR3 protein is CASSPSPDRQPQHF. The CDR3 nucleotides read TGTGCCAGCAGCCCCAGCCCGGACAGACAGCCCCAGCATTTT.

The genes are TRBV11-1 and TRBJ1-4; TRBD1 is a possible D gene (6 bases). The CDR3 loop spans 14 amino acids. The V gene lost 6 bases and the J gene lost 8 bases, with 16 bases spanning the gap. CDR1 and CDR2 from the germline V gene are SGHAT and FQDESV (reference sequence). The CDR3 region is CASSDRHTSEKLFF. The CDR3 DNA follows: TGTGCCAGCAGTGACAGGCATACCAGCGAAAAACTGTTTTTT.

This clone has only one observation. The V and J genes are TRBV27 and TRBJ1-1; 7 bases are shared with TRBD1. Germline lookup yields CDR1 MNHEY and CDR2 SMNVEV (reference sequence). CDR3 length: 15 amino acids. V gave up 4 bases and J gave up 2 bases; unmatched junction bases: 7. CDR3 protein: CASSSPGQLNTEAFF. The CDR3 DNA reads TGTGCCAGCAGTTCGCCGGGACAGCTAAACACTGAAGCTTTCTTT.

The chain couples TRBV19 to TRBJ1-2; D remains ambiguous. This CDR3 spans 16 amino acids. Trimming left V 6 bases short and J 5 bases short, with 22 bases between. The germline gives CDR1 LNHDA, CDR2 SQIVND (reference sequence). The CDR3 reads CASSGVGDPPRYGYTF. CDR3 DNA sequence: TGTGCCAGTAGCGGGGTCGGTGATCCTCCCCGGTATGGCTACACCTTC. Filled out from reference TRBV19 and TRBJ1-2, the complete variable domain reads DGGITQSPKYLFRKEGQNVTLSCEQNLNHDAMYWYRQDPGQGLRLIYYSQIVNDFQKGDIAEGYSVSREKKESFPLTVTSAQKNPTAFYLCASSGVGDPPRYGYTFGSGTRLTVV.

This clone was detected once. The chain couples TRBV4-2 to TRBJ2-1, with D maybe TRBD2 (6 bases). V was shortened by 1 base and J by 2 bases, with 15 bases between the two germline ends. The germline V gene has CDR1 LGHNA and CDR2 YNFKEQ. There are 17 residues in the CDR3. In DNA form, the CDR3 reads TGTGCCAGCAGCCAAGTTATCCTGGGCGGGACCTACAATGAGCAGTTCTTC. Translation gives CASSQVILGGTYNEQFF.

The chain couples TRBV9 to TRBJ1-3; possibly TRBD1 for D (5 bases). CDR1 and CDR2 from the germline V gene are SGDLS and YYNGEE. This CDR3 contains 14 residues. The germline V and J ends were trimmed by 6 bases and 2 bases, with 12 bases remaining between them. CDR3 region: CASTTPGTGNTIYF. CDR3 bases: TGTGCCAGCACCACGCCAGGGACTGGAAACACCATATATTTT.

The chain employs TRBV4-1 and TRBJ1-2; D uncertain. Trimming removed 0 bases from V and 6 bases from J, with 20 bases in between. The CDR3 is 17 residues long. Germline CDR1 reads MGHRA; CDR2 reads YSYEKL. The CDR3 sequence: CASSQDAYGGKKDGYTF. CDR3 DNA: TGCGCCAGCAGCCAAGACGCTTACGGAGGTAAGAAGGATGGCTACACCTTC.

This clone showed up just once. The chain combines TRBV6-5 with TRBJ1-2; 7 nucleotides line up with TRBD1. The trim removed 6 bases at V and 0 bases at J, leaving 7 bases unmatched. Per germline, CDR1 MNHEY and CDR2 SVGAGI. The CDR3 spans 15 residues. Here the CDR3 DNA reads TGTGCCAGCAGACCCGGACAGGCCGCTAACTATGGCTACACCTTC. Translating gives CASRPGQAANYGYTF.

The chain is built from TRBV19 and TRBJ2-5, with 8 bases aligning to TRBD1. J gave up 4 bases and V 3 bases, and 10 bases lay outside the gene matches. This CDR3 has 16 amino acids. Looked up from germline, CDR1 is LNHDA and CDR2 is SQIVND (reference sequence). CDR3 coding DNA: TGTGCCAGTAGTATCCGATCAGACAGGGGAGGAGAGACCCAGTACTTC. The encoded protein is CASSIRSDRGGETQYF.